The 8 T cell receptor beta chains presented below share a single source sample, sequenced in a study of shared clonotypes between healthy human individuals. TCRdb keeps only in-frame clones here, not all; method: immunoSEQ multiplex PCR. The table records roughly 1,100,000 clones, roughly 80% of them present only once. Input material: memory CD4+ T cells sorted from blood. Subset indicated: CD45RA-negative fraction. Receptor source: a man aged 18 to 29 in good health.

This clone was seen a single time. The rearrangement uses TRBV15 and TRBJ1-1; 8 bases line up with TRBD1. The length of the CDR3 is 18 residues. J was trimmed by 1 base and V by 0 bases; bases with no gene match: 10. Germline CDR1 reads LNHNV; CDR2 reads YYDKDF (reference sequence). For the CDR3, the DNA is TGTGCCACCAGCAGAGATCCCAGGGGGCTCACCCAGAACACTGAAGCTTTCTTT. Encoded protein: CATSRDPRGLTQNTEAFF.

This clone was seen many times. The chain employs TRBV7-9 and TRBJ2-1; D is ambiguous. This CDR3 has 17 amino acids. The germline gives CDR1 SEHNR, CDR2 FQNEAQ (reference sequence). With 2 bases removed from V and 0 bases from J, the gap between germline ends came to 14 bases. The CDR3 bases are TGTGCCAGCAGCTTAAGGGTGGCCCGAAGCTCCTACAATGAGCAGTTCTTC. This sequence encodes CASSLRVARSSYNEQFF.

V and J are TRBV28 and TRBJ2-7, with 9 bases that match TRBD2. The V segment lost 5 bases and the J segment 3 bases; nucleotides outside the gene matches: 8. Germline CDR1 MDHEN, CDR2 SYDVKM. The CDR3 runs to 15 residues. The CDR3: CASSHGGSGGYEQYF. CDR3 nucleotides: TGTGCCAGCAGTCACGGGGGTAGCGGGGGCTACGAGCAGTACTTC. Based on the CDR3 plus reference TRBV28 and TRBJ2-7, the full variable domain is DVKVTQSSRYLVKRTGEKVFLECVQDMDHENMFWYRQDPGLGLRLIYFSYDVKMKEKGDIPEGYSVSREKKERFSLILESASTNQTSMYLCASSHGGSGGYEQYFGPGTRLTVT.

This clone was observed a single time. This chain uses TRBV4-3 with TRBJ1-2; D perhaps matches TRBD1 (5 bases). CDR1 and CDR2 from the germline V gene are LGHNA and YSLEER. This CDR3 region has 14 residues. The ends were cut back, 1 base at V and 7 bases at J, with 13 bases in the middle. CDR3 sequence (DNA): TGCGCCAGCAGCCAAGGTCAGGGAATCTCTGGCTACACCTTC. Its protein product is CASSQGQGISGYTF.

For this clone: This CDR3 is also generated by other DNA sequences in the sample. This chain's CDR3 is CASSYRGRLNTEAFF. CDR3 bases: TGTGCCAGCAGTTACCGCGGACGGTTGAACACTGAAGCTTTCTTT. The rearrangement uses TRBV6-5 and TRBJ1-1; D ambiguous. V shed 2 bases and J shed 0 bases, with 10 bases lying between them. Germline CDR1 reads MNHEY; CDR2 reads SVGAGI. The CDR3 sequence is 15 residues long.

This rearrangement joins TRBV5-4 to TRBJ1-1, with D unclear. V was clipped by 3 bases and J by 6 bases, with 21 bases between them. In germline, CDR1 is SGHNT, CDR2 YYREEE (reference sequence). CDR3 size: 16 residues. The CDR3: CASSSKGSGGRAEAFF. The CDR3 bases are TGTGCCAGCAGCTCTAAGGGTTCTGGTGGAAGGGCTGAAGCTTTCTTT.

The chain employs TRBV25-1 and TRBJ1-4; D unclear. Trimming took 1 base from V and 5 from J, leaving 8 bases between them. Germline V gene data show CDR1 as MGHDK and CDR2 as SYGVNS. The CDR3 consists of 14 residues. The CDR3 here is CASSESVWNEKLFF. CDR3 nucleotides: TGTGCCAGCAGTGAATCGGTTTGGAATGAAAAACTGTTTTTT.

The chain uses TRBV7-6 and TRBJ1-2, with 8 bases identical to TRBD1. J lost 3 bases, V lost 1 base, and 10 bases had no gene match. This CDR3 is 17 amino acids long. Germline CDR1 is SGHVS and CDR2 is FNYEAQ. The CDR3 loop reads CASSLEAGGKGDYGYTF. The CDR3 DNA reads TGTGCCAGCAGCTTAGAGGCAGGGGGCAAGGGAGACTATGGCTACACCTTC.